These 10 T cell receptor beta chains were all obtained from the same sample, sequenced in a study of blood T cell repertoires in COVID-19. Sequencing used immunoSEQ multiplex PCR; TCRdb keeps in-frame clones, though not all of them. The repertoire includes around 150,000 clones, 80% to 90% of them detected once, and about a tenth sits in the top ten. Material: peripheral blood. The source of these receptors is a human donor in a cohort sampled during active COVID-19.

This rearrangement joins TRBV3-1 (or the pseudogene TRBV3-2) to TRBJ2-5; D is possibly TRBD1 (6 bases). Germline values: CDR1 LGHDT, CDR2 YNNKEL (reference sequence). The CDR3 has 19 amino acids. V lost 1 base and J lost 0, with 21 bases in between. CDR3 in amino acids: CASSQVEGRAGDYQETQYF. As DNA, the CDR3 is TGTGCCAGCAGCCAAGTCGAGGGCCGGGCAGGGGATTACCAAGAGACCCAGTACTTC.

The chain couples TRBV10-3 to TRBJ2-1; TRBD2 matches at 8 bases. The CDR3 is 14 amino acids. V trimming: 3 bases; J trimming: 7 bases; junction bases outside the gene matches: 5. The germline V gene encodes CDR1 ENHRY and CDR2 SYGVKD. CDR3 amino acids: CAISDGLAVNEQFF. As DNA, the CDR3 is TGTGCCATCAGTGACGGACTAGCCGTAAATGAGCAGTTCTTC.

The chain uses TRBV7-9 and TRBJ2-3; D not resolved. This CDR3 is built from 10 residues. Germline CDR1 is SEHNR and CDR2 is FQNEAQ (reference sequence). Here the CDR3 reads CSPTEDTQYF. Here the CDR3 DNA reads TGTTCCCCTACAGAAGATACGCAGTATTTT.

This clone was picked up one time. The rearrangement links TRBV2 to TRBJ2-7, with 8 bases fitting TRBD2. Germline values: CDR1 SNHLY, CDR2 FYNNEI. The CDR3 totals 15 residues. The J segment lost 3 bases and the V segment lost 1 base, leaving 5 bases of the junction unmatched. This chain's CDR3 is CASSEEAGVLYEQYF. The CDR3 DNA is TGTGCCAGCAGTGAAGAAGCGGGAGTTCTCTACGAGCAGTACTTC.

This clone showed up just a few times. The genes are TRBV7-3 and TRBJ2-2, with TRBD2 as a possible D gene (6 bases). Germline V CDR1 and CDR2: SGHTA, FQGTGA. Trimming stripped 5 bases from V and 7 bases from J, with 17 bases between. CDR3 length: 15 amino acids. CDR3: CASSPWRGADGELFF. In DNA, the CDR3 is TGTGCCAGCAGCCCCTGGAGGGGCGCGGACGGGGAGCTGTTTTTT.

The chain's CDR3 is CASSQAASGNYNEQFF. In nucleotides, the CDR3 is TGTGCCAGCAGCCAAGCGGCTAGCGGGAATTACAATGAGCAGTTCTTC. This sequence joins TRBV3-1 (or the pseudogene TRBV3-2) and TRBJ2-1; 9 bases agree with TRBD2. Germline-derived CDR1 and CDR2 are LGHDT and YNNKEL (reference sequence). V lost 1 base to trimming and J lost 4 bases; unmatched junction nucleotides: 5. The CDR3 loop spans 16 amino acids.

For this clone: This same CDR3 is encoded by further DNA sequences in the sample. The chain has TRBV7-2 and TRBJ2-7, with TRBD2 identical over 10 bases. This CDR3 comprises 15 residues. The V gene's germline CDR1 is SGHTA and CDR2 FQGNSA. After removal of 5 bases from V and 1 base from J, the junction contained 5 bases not matched to a gene. CDR3 sequence (DNA): TGTGCCAGCAGCGTTAGCGGGGGGACATCCTACGAGCAGTACTTC. It translates to CASSVSGGTSYEQYF.

The chain is built from TRBV27 and TRBJ2-1; tentative D call: TRBD2 (6 bases). V was pared by 7 bases and J by 0 bases, with 28 bases between. CDR1 and CDR2 from the germline V gene are MNHEY and SMNVEV (reference sequence). This CDR3 has 20 residues. CDR3 protein: CASTPLGGGGDSSSYNEQFF. The DNA of the CDR3 is TGTGCCAGCACCCCGCTAGGTGGTGGCGGGGACTCGAGCTCCTACAATGAGCAGTTCTTC.

J is TRBJ2-1 and V is TRBV18; 7 nucleotides align to TRBD1. The trim removed 6 bases at V and 9 bases at J, leaving 11 bases unmatched. The CDR3 covers 14 residues. Germline V gives CDR1 KGHSH, CDR2 LQKENI. Here the CDR3 reads CASSQTTGAGEQFF. In DNA form, the CDR3 reads TGTGCCAGCTCTCAAACTACAGGGGCCGGTGAGCAGTTCTTC.

The count of this clone is one. The chain links TRBV27 to TRBJ2-1; 11 nucleotides line up with TRBD2. The germline V gene has CDR1 MNHEY and CDR2 SMNVEV (reference sequence). The CDR3 is 17 residues long. J lost 3 bases, V lost 0 bases, and 4 bases had no gene match. The CDR3 loop reads CASSLSPLAGGYNEQFF. CDR3 bases: TGTGCCAGCAGTTTATCACCGCTAGCGGGAGGCTACAATGAGCAGTTCTTC.